The sequence of this TCR beta chain was determined in a study of identical twins (dated by TCRdb to the mid-2010s). As for the study more broadly: The study deep-sequenced TCR alpha and beta repertoires from monozygotic twins, unrelated adults of various ages and cord blood to test whether fetal clonotypes persist. To rule out contamination, replicate twin experiments were performed at different times with different library preparation protocols.

This clonotype was counted at least ten times. Its target antigen remains unknown. The input lacks base qualities; no much larger clone sits a single base away. The method was 5' RACE. For sequencing, an Illumina HiSeq 2000 was employed. A universal primer binding site was introduced by template switching, and a unique molecular identifier was present in the final cDNA, enabling accurate counting of TCR cDNA molecules. Specific primers in the conserved constant-segment region were used to synthesize first-strand cDNA for the TCR alpha and beta chains. Each cDNA library was double barcoded, with a SMART-Mk sample barcode plus Illumina barcodes, to control for contamination. TruSeq adapter sequences, together with Illumina sample barcodes, were added in two successive PCR steps. TCR alpha and beta cDNA libraries were sequenced on the Illumina HiSeq platform with custom primers. For the original study's pipeline: Raw reads were processed with MiGEC to extract unique molecular identifiers, and MiXCR was used to determine CDR3 positions. For each individual, recombination models were inferred using an EM algorithm with the repgenHMM and IGoR tools. The tcR package in R was used for shared clonotype analysis, with sharing normalized by the product of cloneset sizes. Out-of-frame nonproductive sequences were analyzed to study raw recombination free of thymic and clonal selection effects. Using fastp trimming at Q25 and MiXCR clonotype assembly, TCRdb reanalyzed the public sequencing data and kept in-frame beta chains. Here each entry gathers all rows of one CDR3 protein and keeps the most common genes and DNA. These V and J calls are TCRdb output, not the study's own analysis. Counted in this sample were about 330,000 distinct CDR3 sequences; approximately 13% of them appeared once. The ten largest clones capture roughly 7% of the sample.

The CDR3 measures 17 amino acids from cysteine to phenylalanine. The sequence is cut down to CDR3 DNA, 51 bases in frame from base 1. Germline trimming amounts to 0 bases on V and 3 bases on J, with 8 as the count of junction bases outside the gene matches. Paper-wide results and their limitations: Compared with coincidental sharing between unrelated individuals, out-of-frame TCR alpha sequences shared between twins had an excess of sequences with low generation probability. Abundant cord blood beta clonotypes carried fewer insertions; young adult naive repertoires showed a weaker similar trend, while memory repertoires showed none. In beta out-of-frame sequences, excess twin sharing was weaker, because having fewer shared sequences lowered the signal-to-noise ratio. Because the same donors could not be followed over many years, conclusions were based on cross-sectional statistical analysis. Invariant T cells such as MAIT and iNKT could partly confound zero-insertion analyses, although diverse VJ usage argued against such confounding for most clonotypes. Recombination models systematically underestimated out-of-frame TCR alpha sharing in monozygotic twins but agreed with sharing between unrelated individuals.

All donors were healthy Caucasians. The twin cohort comprised three pairs of female monozygotic twins, all aged about 18 to 30 years. CD4+ and CD8+ T cell populations were isolated with positive isolation kits from Invitrogen. Another study also made use of these data, one on yellow fever vaccine responses in identical twins. Per that second paper: According to the authors, in identical twins the way T cells responded to vaccination appeared partly convergent and partly personalized. In identical twins, the study followed T cell clones that responded to the vaccine with precision.

The sequenced sample consisted of CD8+ T cells sorted from blood. The TCR comes from a woman between 18 and 29 years old in good health. Here the chain combines TRBV12-3 or TRBV12-4 and TRBJ2-1; the junction holds 7 bases that match TRBD2. The CDR3 has the sequence CASSLALQRGGYNEQFF. The nucleotides are TGTGCCAGCAGTTTAGCGCTGCAGCGGGGAGGCTACAATGAGCAGTTCTTC.